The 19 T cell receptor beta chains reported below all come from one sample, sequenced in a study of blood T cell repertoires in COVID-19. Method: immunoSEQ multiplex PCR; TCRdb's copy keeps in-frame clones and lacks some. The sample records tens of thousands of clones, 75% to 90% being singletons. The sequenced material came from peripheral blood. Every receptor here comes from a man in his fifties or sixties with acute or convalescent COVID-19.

CDR3 DNA sequence: TGTGCCAGCAGCCTCCAGGGGGCCCGCACAGATACGCAGTATTTT. It translates to CASSLQGARTDTQYF. V usage is TRBV7-2 and J usage is TRBJ2-3; 8 nucleotides align to TRBD1. V dropped 5 bases and J dropped 1; count of bases not matched to a gene: 5. Germline CDR1 SGHTA, CDR2 FQGNSA. This CDR3 is 15 amino acids long.

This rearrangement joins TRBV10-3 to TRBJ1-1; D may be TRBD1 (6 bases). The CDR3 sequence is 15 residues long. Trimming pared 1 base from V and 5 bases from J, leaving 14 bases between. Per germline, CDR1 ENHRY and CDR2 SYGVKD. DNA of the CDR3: TGTGCCATCAGTGAGTTCCTCCAAGGGGGAACTGAAGCTTTCTTT. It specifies CAISEFLQGGTEAFF.

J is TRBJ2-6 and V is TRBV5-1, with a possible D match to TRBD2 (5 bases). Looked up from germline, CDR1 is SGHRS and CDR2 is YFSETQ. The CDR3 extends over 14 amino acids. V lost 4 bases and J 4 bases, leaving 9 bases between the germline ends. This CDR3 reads CASSPGYGANVLTF. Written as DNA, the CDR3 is TGCGCCAGCAGCCCGGGGTACGGGGCCAACGTCCTGACTTTC.

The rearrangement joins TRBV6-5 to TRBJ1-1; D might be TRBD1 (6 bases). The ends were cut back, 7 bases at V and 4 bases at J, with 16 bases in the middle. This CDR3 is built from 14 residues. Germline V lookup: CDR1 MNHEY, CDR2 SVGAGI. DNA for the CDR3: TGTGCCAGCAACTTCAGGGGATGGTTCACTGAAGCTTTCTTT. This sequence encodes CASNFRGWFTEAFF.

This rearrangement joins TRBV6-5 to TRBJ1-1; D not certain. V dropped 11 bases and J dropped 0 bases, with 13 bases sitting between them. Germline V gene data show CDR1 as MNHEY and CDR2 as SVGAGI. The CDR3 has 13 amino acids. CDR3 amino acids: CAAKNRLNTEAFF. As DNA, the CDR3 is TGTGCCGCGAAAAACAGATTGAACACTGAAGCTTTCTTT.

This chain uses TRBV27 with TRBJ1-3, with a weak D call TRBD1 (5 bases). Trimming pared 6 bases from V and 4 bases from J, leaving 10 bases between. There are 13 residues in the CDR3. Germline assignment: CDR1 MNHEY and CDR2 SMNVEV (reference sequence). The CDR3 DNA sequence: TGTGCCAGCAGCGCAGGGTCGGGAAACACCATATATTTT. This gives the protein CASSAGSGNTIYF.

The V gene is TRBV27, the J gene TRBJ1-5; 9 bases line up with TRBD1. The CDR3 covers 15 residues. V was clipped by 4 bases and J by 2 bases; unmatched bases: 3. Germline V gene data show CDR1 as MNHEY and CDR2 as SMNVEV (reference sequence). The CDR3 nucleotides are TGTGCCAGCAGTTACAGGGGGCTTGGCAATCAGCCCCAGCATTTT. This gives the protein CASSYRGLGNQPQHF.

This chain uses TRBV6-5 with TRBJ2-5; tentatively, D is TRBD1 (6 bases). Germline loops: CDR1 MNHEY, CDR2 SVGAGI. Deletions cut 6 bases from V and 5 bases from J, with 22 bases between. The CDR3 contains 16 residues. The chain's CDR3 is CASRYLYPTGNETQYF. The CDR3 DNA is TGTGCCAGCAGATACCTCTATCCTACAGGGAACGAGACCCAGTACTTC.

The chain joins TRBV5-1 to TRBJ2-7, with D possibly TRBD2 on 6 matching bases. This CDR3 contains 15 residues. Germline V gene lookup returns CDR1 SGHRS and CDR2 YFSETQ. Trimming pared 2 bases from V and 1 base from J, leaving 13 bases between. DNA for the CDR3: TGCGCCAGCAGCTTCGAGTGGGGGAGGTCCTACGAGCAGTACTTC. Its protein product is CASSFEWGRSYEQYF.

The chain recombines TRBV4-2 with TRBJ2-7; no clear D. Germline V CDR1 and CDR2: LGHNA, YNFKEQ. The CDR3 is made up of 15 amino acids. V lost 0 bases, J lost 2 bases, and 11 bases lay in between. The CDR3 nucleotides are TGTGCCAGCAGCCAAGATCCCTACTACCCCTACGAGCAGTACTTC. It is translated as CASSQDPYYPYEQYF.

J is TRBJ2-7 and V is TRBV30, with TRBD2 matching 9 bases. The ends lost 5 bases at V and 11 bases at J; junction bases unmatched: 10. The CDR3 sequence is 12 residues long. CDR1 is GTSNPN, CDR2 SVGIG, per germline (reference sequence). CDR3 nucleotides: TGTGCCTGGGGAAGGCGGGAGGGCCCAGAGTACTTC. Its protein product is CAWGRREGPEYF.

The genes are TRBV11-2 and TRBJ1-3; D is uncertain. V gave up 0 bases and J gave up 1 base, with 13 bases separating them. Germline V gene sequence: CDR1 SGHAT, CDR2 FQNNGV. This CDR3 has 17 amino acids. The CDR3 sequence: CASSLDLSIASGNTIYF. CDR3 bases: TGTGCCAGCAGCTTAGATCTTTCGATAGCATCTGGAAACACCATATATTTT.

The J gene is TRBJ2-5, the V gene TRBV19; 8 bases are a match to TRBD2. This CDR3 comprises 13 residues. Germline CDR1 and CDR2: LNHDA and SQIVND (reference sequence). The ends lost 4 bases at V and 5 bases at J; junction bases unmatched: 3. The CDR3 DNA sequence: TGTGCCAGTAGTAAGCGGGGGATGGAGACCCAGTACTTC. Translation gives CASSKRGMETQYF.

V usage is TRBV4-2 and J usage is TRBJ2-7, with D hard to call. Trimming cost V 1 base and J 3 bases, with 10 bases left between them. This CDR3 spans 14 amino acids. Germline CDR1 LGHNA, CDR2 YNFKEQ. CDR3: CASSQVGTGYEQYF. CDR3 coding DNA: TGTGCCAGCAGCCAAGTAGGTACGGGCTACGAGCAGTACTTC.

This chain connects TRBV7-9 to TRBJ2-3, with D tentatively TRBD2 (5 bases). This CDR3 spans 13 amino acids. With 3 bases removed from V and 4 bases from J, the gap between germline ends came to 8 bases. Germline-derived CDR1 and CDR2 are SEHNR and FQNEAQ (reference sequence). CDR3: CASSLGSSDTQYF. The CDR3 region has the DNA TGTGCCAGCAGCTTGGGGAGCTCAGATACGCAGTATTTT.

The CDR3: CASSLASGTDTQYF. CDR3 nucleotide sequence: TGTGCCAGCAGCCTAGCCTCAGGCACAGATACGCAGTATTTT. V usage is TRBV11-2 and J usage is TRBJ2-3, with D perhaps TRBD2 (5 bases). This CDR3 region has 14 residues. Trimming removed 5 bases at V and 1 base at J, with 10 bases between. Germline CDR1 is SGHAT and CDR2 is FQNNGV.

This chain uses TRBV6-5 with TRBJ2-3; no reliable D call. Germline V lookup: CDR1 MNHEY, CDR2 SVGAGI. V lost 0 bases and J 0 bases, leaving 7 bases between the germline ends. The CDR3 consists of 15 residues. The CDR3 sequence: CASSYSRPSTDTQYF. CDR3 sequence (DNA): TGTGCCAGCAGTTACTCGAGGCCTAGCACAGATACGCAGTATTTT.

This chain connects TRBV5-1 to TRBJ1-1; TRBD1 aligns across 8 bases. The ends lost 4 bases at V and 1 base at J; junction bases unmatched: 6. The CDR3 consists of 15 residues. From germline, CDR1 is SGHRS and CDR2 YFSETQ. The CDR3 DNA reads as TGCGCCAGCAGCCCCCAGGGGGCGCCGAACACTGAAGCTTTCTTT. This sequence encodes CASSPQGAPNTEAFF.

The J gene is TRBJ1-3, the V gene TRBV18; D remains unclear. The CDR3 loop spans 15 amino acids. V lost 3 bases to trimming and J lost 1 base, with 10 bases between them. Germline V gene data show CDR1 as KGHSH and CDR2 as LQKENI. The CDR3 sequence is CASSPRLNSGNTIYF. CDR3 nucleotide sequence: TGTGCCAGCTCACCTCGGTTGAATTCTGGAAACACCATATATTTT.